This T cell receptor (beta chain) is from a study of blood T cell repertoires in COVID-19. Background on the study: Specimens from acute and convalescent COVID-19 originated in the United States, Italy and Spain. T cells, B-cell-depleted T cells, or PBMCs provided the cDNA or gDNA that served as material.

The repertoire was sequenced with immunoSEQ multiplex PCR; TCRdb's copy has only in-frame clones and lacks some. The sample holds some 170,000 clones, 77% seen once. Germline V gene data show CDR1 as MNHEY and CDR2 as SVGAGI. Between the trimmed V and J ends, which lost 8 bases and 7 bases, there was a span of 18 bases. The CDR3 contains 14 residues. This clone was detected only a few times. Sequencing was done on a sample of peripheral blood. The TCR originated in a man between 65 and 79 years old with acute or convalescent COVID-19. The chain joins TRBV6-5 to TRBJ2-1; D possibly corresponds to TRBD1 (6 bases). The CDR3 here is CASDRGAGVNEQFF. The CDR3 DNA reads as TGTGCCAGCGACCGGGGCGCAGGGGTAAATGAGCAGTTCTTC.